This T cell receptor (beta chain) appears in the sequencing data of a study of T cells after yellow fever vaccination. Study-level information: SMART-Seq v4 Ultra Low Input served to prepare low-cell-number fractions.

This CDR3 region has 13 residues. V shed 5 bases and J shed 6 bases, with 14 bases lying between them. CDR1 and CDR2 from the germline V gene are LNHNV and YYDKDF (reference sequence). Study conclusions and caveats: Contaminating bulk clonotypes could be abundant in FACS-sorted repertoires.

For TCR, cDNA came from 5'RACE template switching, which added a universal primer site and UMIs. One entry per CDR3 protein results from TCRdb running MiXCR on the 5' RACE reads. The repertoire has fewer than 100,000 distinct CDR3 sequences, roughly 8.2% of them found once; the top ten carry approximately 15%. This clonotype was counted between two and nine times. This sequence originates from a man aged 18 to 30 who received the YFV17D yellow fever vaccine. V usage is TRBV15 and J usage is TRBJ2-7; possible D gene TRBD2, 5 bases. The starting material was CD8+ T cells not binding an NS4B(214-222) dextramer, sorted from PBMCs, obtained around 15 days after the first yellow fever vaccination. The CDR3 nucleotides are TGTGCCACCAGCGGCGTCAGAGGGTCCGAGCAGTACTTC. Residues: CATSGVRGSEQYF. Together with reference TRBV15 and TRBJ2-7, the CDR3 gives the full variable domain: DAMVIQNPRYQVTQFGKPVTLSCSQTLNHNVMYWYQQKSSQAPKLLFHYYDKDFNNEADTPDNFQSRRPNTSFCFLDIRSPGLGDTAMYLCATSGVRGSEQYFGPGTRLTVT.